This T cell receptor (beta chain) emerged from a study of siplizumab effects on memory and regulatory T cells. Profiled with immunoSEQ multiplex PCR; TCRdb holds only in-frame clones, not every one. Of approximately 100,000 clones listed, 94% were seen once; the top ten hold 0.55% to 0.65%. General study points: In unstimulated cells, naive T cells appeared more diverse than memory T cells and seemed major alloresponse contributors.

A note on this clone: The target antigen is unknown.

The CDR3 sequence is 12 residues long. Trimming left V 5 bases short and J 7 bases short, with 12 bases between. Per germline, CDR1 SGDLS and CDR2 YYNGEE. Sequenced input: Tregs sorted from blood. The chain is built from TRBV9 and TRBJ1-1; possibly TRBD1 for D (5 bases). The receptor was derived from a human donor in good health. The CDR3 here is CASRPQGLEAFF. As DNA, the CDR3 is TGTGCCAGCAGGCCCCAGGGTCTTGAAGCTTTCTTT.